The sequence of this T cell receptor (beta chain) was determined in a study of CD4 T cells in relation to SARS-CoV-2 and coronaviruses (dated by TCRdb to the early 2020s). Broadly, across the study: In the ViraFEST assay, PBMCs were cultured with antigen for approximately 9 days, after which TCR beta CDR3s were sequenced to identify clonal expansions specific to the antigen. The study assessed, at the TCR clonotype level, memory CD4+ T cell crossreactivity between SARS-CoV-2 and common cold coronavirus spike proteins. The Adaptive Biotechnologies TCR-sequencing kit was used to sequence samples from a few pre-COVID donors and the naive versus memory experiments, while other data came from Illumina-based sequencing. A different TCR-beta assay, based on Illumina, was used to sequence expansion assays from other donors in the study. Using patient-derived lymphoblastoid cell lines, the shared crossreactive spike epitopes were mapped to their HLA restriction. The negative reference condition was either a culture with an HIV-1 Nef peptide pool or a culture with no peptide. Study-wide findings and limitations: Since the crossreactivity analysis centred on spike protein, crossreactivity against other viral proteins was not assessed. Compared with monoreactive clones, crossreactive clones had significantly weaker SARS-CoV-2-driven expansion, a result consistent with antigenic imprinting. The study was limited by small numbers of patients and tested TCRs. In roughly 65% of donors, memory CD4+ clonotypes turned up that crossrecognized SARS-CoV-2 and at least one common cold coronavirus spike. No donor contributed both pre-pandemic and post-infection samples, which limited tracing the source of pre-existing responses.

To prepare the library, the immunoSEQ multiplex PCR assay was applied. As for the authors' bioinformatics: During preprocessing, nonproductive sequences were removed, along with CDR3s that did not begin with C, did not end with F or W, or were shorter than 7 amino acids. The MANAFEST web app identified antigen-specific clonotypes based on expansion compared with the reference and other culture wells. A clone was considered positive if significant expansion relative to the reference culture was observed in 2 of 3 replicate wells at an FDR below 0.05. For a clone to be considered positive, significant expansion relative to all other tandem wells and an odds ratio above 5 were also required. Pairwise Levenshtein distance, computed with the stringdist R package after three terminal residues were trimmed from each end, was used as the measure of CDR3 homology. What TCRdb holds here is the immuneACCESS table cut down to in-frame rearrangements. Part of the clones is not present; checked against another copy, under half of the missing clones reflect an unresolved V gene, and the others are unexplained. V and J calls and clone size follow that table, whereas D and trimming were derived from the DNA. This sample holds 20,000 to 25,000 clones; 76% were observed only once. The top ten clones comprise 21% of the sample.

In the germline V gene, CDR1 corresponds to WSHSY and CDR2 to SAAADI. The junction shows trimming of 5 bases on V and 0 bases on J, plus 11 bases between the germline ends. CDR3 length: 14 amino acids, cysteine to phenylalanine. This entry keeps only the CDR3 DNA: 42 bases, framed from base 1. CD4+ T cells from unexposed donors were collected before the COVID-19 pandemic (2011-2018). After about 10 days of culture, CD4+ T cells were isolated with the EasySep CD4+ T cell isolation kit. As far as cell numbers permitted, CD4+ T cells from unexposed donors were tested for reactivity against SARS-CoV-2 S and N as well as four spike pools from common cold coronaviruses. PBMCs were cultured at roughly 2.2 million per well in IMDM supplemented with around 5.1% human AB serum and about 9.2 IU/ml IL-2. Half of the culture medium was replaced with fresh IL-2-containing medium on days 3 and 7. Triplicate replicate wells were generally used for each peptide culture condition. Leukapheresis product for the unexposed donors was bought commercially. Ficoll-Paque PLUS gradient centrifugation was used to isolate PBMCs from either whole blood or leukapheresis product. PBMCs were either cryopreserved at -140 degrees C or used fresh in the expansion assay. The QIAamp Micro DNA Kit was used to extract genomic DNA from the CD4+ T cells.

This clone was recorded a few times. There is no known antigen for this receptor. Base-call qualities are not available, and no considerably larger clone is one nucleotide away. Sample: CD4+ T cells from PBMCs, cultured in vitro. The origin of this receptor is a human donor in good health. This chain joins TRBV10-2 to TRBJ2-7; there is no confident call for the D gene. This receptor has the CDR3 CASSSNSYSYEQYF. The nucleotide sequence is TGCGCCAGCAGTTCAAACAGCTACTCCTACGAGCAGTACTTC.